These T cell receptor beta chains were read from a single sample in a study of post-analysis software for immune sequencing data. TCRdb redid the calling of the PCR reads with MiXCR, one entry per CDR3 protein. The sample holds about 460,000 distinct CDR3 sequences; roughly 46% are singletons and the top ten take 12%. Specimen: blood. Receptor source: a girl aged 10-17 years with multiple sclerosis. Both conserved end residues are part of each CDR3. D genes are given only for firm matches. The size of a clone is reported for some rows only, either as once, few or many, or as a class for expanded clones.

>TRBD1|NA|TRBV12-3/TRBV12-4|TRBJ2-7
CASSFQVGQDYEQYF
TGTGCCAGCAGTTTCCAGGTGGGACAGGATTACGAGCAGTACTTC
>NA|once|TRBV29-1|TRBJ2-5
CSVEDVRRETQYF
TGCAGCGTTGAAGATGTCCGACGGGAGACCCAGTACTTC
>NA|NA|TRBV20-1|TRBJ1-1
CSVEGGGGNTEAFF
TGCAGTGTCGAGGGGGGGGGTGGGAACACTGAAGCTTTCTTT
>TRBD2|NA|TRBV11-1|TRBJ2-1
CASRRTSGSTYNEQFF
TGTGCCAGCAGACGGACAAGCGGGAGCACCTACAATGAGCAGTTCTTC
>NA|NA|TRBV7-9|TRBJ2-5
CASSLGGSGETQYF
TGTGCCAGCAGCTTAGGTGGGAGTGGAGAGACCCAGTACTTC
>TRBD2|NA|TRBV7-9|TRBJ2-1
CASSLVGLAGGNEQFF
TGTGCCAGCAGCTTGGTAGGACTAGCGGGAGGGAATGAGCAGTTCTTC
>NA|once|TRBV20-1|TRBJ2-5
CSANSMGELTQETQYF
TGCAGTGCCAACAGCATGGGTGAACTAACACAAGAGACCCAGTACTTC
>NA|few|TRBV7-3|TRBJ2-1
CASSLGGRIRSEQFF
TGTGCCAGCAGCTTAGGAGGGAGAATTAGAAGTGAGCAGTTCTTC
>TRBD1|NA|TRBV12-3/TRBV12-4|TRBJ1-1
CASSWTGVTEAFF
TGTGCCAGCTCGTGGACAGGGGTGACTGAAGCTTTCTTT
>TRBD1|few|TRBV20-1|TRBJ1-2
CSASGTGEYGYTF
TGCAGTGCTAGCGGGACAGGGGAATATGGCTACACCTTC
>TRBD1|NA|TRBV9|TRBJ2-2
CASSVGRTGGSGELFF
TGTGCCAGCAGCGTAGGCCGGACAGGGGGGTCCGGGGAGCTGTTTTTT
>TRBD2|NA|TRBV5-1|TRBJ2-5
CASSLEGSSGSETQYF
TGCGCCAGCAGCTTGGAGGGGTCTAGCGGGAGTGAGACCCAGTACTTC
>TRBD2|few|TRBV4-2|TRBJ2-7
CASKREEGEQYF
TGTGCCAGCAAGCGGGAGGAGGGCGAGCAGTACTTC
>NA|NA|TRBV3-1|TRBJ1-4
CASSQNLRGAREKLFF
TGTGCCAGCAGCCAGAACTTGAGGGGGGCTCGTGAAAAACTGTTTTTT
>TRBD1|NA|TRBV5-1|TRBJ1-4
CASSLAGTVAEKLFF
TGCGCCAGCAGCTTAGCCGGGACAGTTGCGGAAAAACTGTTTTTT
>TRBD2|NA|TRBV28|TRBJ2-7
CASTETSGNYNEQYF
TGTGCCAGCACCGAGACTAGCGGGAACTACAATGAGCAGTACTTC
>TRBD1|NA|TRBV7-9|TRBJ2-2
CASSFRQGDTGELFF
TGTGCCAGCAGTTTCCGACAGGGGGACACCGGGGAGCTGTTTTTT
>NA|NA|TRBV6-2/TRBV6-3|TRBJ2-7
CASSYPGRSVVLEQYF
TGTGCCAGCAGTTATCCGGGACGGTCGGTGGTCCTCGAGCAGTACTTC
>TRBD2|NA|TRBV10-3|TRBJ2-7
CAISESKREDEQYF
TGTGCCATCAGTGAGTCAAAGCGGGAGGACGAGCAGTACTTC
>NA|NA|TRBV4-2|TRBJ2-1
CASSQGLPEQFF
TGTGCCAGCAGCCAAGGACTTCCTGAGCAGTTCTTC
>TRBD1|few|TRBV28|TRBJ1-5
CASRPRSRGDQPQHF
TGTGCCAGCAGACCTCGAAGCAGGGGGGATCAGCCCCAGCATTTT
>NA|few|TRBV27|TRBJ2-7
CASSLDRGGSKGSYEQYF
TGTGCCAGCAGTCTCGACAGGGGAGGGTCTAAGGGCTCCTACGAGCAGTACTTC
>NA|NA|TRBV5-1|TRBJ2-3
CASSLARGASTDTQYF
TGCGCCAGCAGCTTGGCCCGGGGGGCGAGCACAGATACGCAGTATTTT
>TRBD2|NA|TRBV27|TRBJ2-3
CASSRPSGRVKDTQYF
TGTGCCAGCAGTCGTCCTAGCGGGAGGGTCAAAGATACGCAGTATTTT
>TRBD1|few|TRBV29-1|TRBJ1-2
CSVGQGAFYGYTF
TGCAGCGTGGGACAGGGGGCCTTCTATGGCTACACCTTC
>NA|few|TRBV5-1|TRBJ2-7
CASSLGGDPYEQYF
TGCGCCAGCAGCTTGGGCGGGGATCCCTACGAGCAGTACTTC
>TRBD2|NA|TRBV3-1|TRBJ2-7
CASSHRTSTSGRFYEQYF
TGTGCCAGCAGCCACCGAACTTCGACTAGCGGGAGATTCTACGAGCAGTACTTC
>TRBD2|NA|TRBV6-5|TRBJ2-3
CASSYSAGGPDTQYF
TGTGCCAGCAGTTACTCAGCGGGGGGGCCAGATACGCAGTATTTT
>NA|few|TRBV11-2|TRBJ1-6
CASSSRASTDSPLHF
TGTGCCAGCAGCTCTCGAGCCTCGACGGATTCACCCCTCCACTTT
>NA|few|TRBV7-2|TRBJ1-2
CASSFPGDYGYTF
TGTGCCAGCAGCTTCCCCGGAGACTATGGCTACACCTTC
>NA|medium-sized|TRBV9|TRBJ2-1
CASSVFSGLRSSYNEQFF
TGTGCCAGCAGCGTATTCAGCGGATTAAGGAGCTCCTACAATGAGCAGTTCTTC
>TRBD1|NA|TRBV5-1|TRBJ2-7
CASSWAQGITYEQYF
TGCGCCAGCAGCTGGGCACAGGGGATAACCTACGAGCAGTACTTC
>NA|NA|TRBV11-2|TRBJ2-7
CASSWIGLLPYEQYF
TGTGCCAGCAGCTGGATAGGCCTCCTACCCTACGAGCAGTACTTC
>NA|few|TRBV7-3|TRBJ1-1
CASRRQENTEAFF
TGTGCCAGCAGGCGACAGGAAAACACTGAAGCTTTCTTT
>NA|few|TRBV7-9|TRBJ2-7
CASSLGQGSGYEQYF
TGTGCCAGCAGCTTAGGTCAGGGTTCCGGCTACGAGCAGTACTTC
>NA|NA|TRBV18|TRBJ1-1
CASSQRDVEAFF
TGTGCCAGCTCACAACGGGACGTTGAAGCTTTCTTT
>TRBD1|NA|TRBV27|TRBJ2-7
CASSPTPESLGGGEQYF
TGTGCCAGCAGTCCCACCCCCGAATCTTTAGGGGGCGGCGAGCAGTACTTC
>TRBD2|NA|TRBV7-9|TRBJ2-1
CASRAGGPDEQFF
TGTGCCAGCAGAGCGGGAGGGCCGGATGAGCAGTTCTTC
>TRBD2|NA|TRBV15|TRBJ2-5
CATSRDHPGGQETQYF
TGTGCCACCAGCAGAGATCACCCGGGAGGACAAGAGACCCAGTACTTC
>TRBD2|NA|TRBV7-6|TRBJ2-7
CASSFALAGSVYEQYF
TGTGCCAGCAGCTTTGCCCTAGCGGGCTCGGTCTACGAGCAGTACTTC
>TRBD1|NA|TRBV7-9|TRBJ1-1
CASSPPPGRGLTEAFF
TGTGCCAGCAGCCCCCCCCCGGGCAGGGGGTTGACTGAAGCTTTCTTT
>NA|NA|TRBV9|TRBJ2-7
CASSPFWRGYNEQYF
TGTGCCAGCAGCCCCTTCTGGCGGGGTTACAATGAGCAGTACTTC
>NA|few|TRBV20-1|TRBJ2-5
CSARGPEGGETQYF
TGCAGTGCTAGGGGCCCGGAGGGGGGAGAGACCCAGTACTTC
>TRBD1|NA|TRBV29-1|TRBJ2-5
CSVGAGGRRETQYF
TGCAGCGTTGGGGCAGGGGGCAGGAGGGAGACCCAGTACTTC
>NA|NA|TRBV11-1|TRBJ2-1
CASSLSSLIPPEGEQFF
TGTGCCAGCAGCTTATCTTCCCTCATACCACCCGAGGGTGAGCAGTTCTTC
>NA|NA|TRBV20-1|TRBJ2-5
CSARANRMGYEQYF
TGCAGTGCTAGAGCTAACAGGATGGGGTATGAGCAGTACTTC
>NA|few|TRBV29-1|TRBJ2-4
CSVERTAGEQYF
TGCAGCGTTGAGAGGACGGCAGGGGAGCAGTACTTC